The clone carrying this T cell receptor (beta chain) came up many times. Its antigen is not known. The missing CDR3 end, 3 residues past where the read stops, is filled in from the germline J gene. V lost 8 bases, J lost 4 bases, and 15 bases lay in between. The CDR3 covers 14 residues. The germline V gene encodes CDR1 MGHRA and CDR2 YSYEKL. Generated by immunoSEQ multiplex PCR, the TCRdb table keeps only in-frame clones and is missing some. Recorded here are 45,000 to 55,000 clones, none singletons. Both groups were predominantly of Caucasian heritage. These data originate in a study of T cell clonality in common variable immunodeficiency. Broader study findings: TCRbeta clonality was increased in CVID versus healthy controls. The cause of increased CVID clonality remains unclear without subpopulation sequencing.

Sequenced sample: peripheral blood mononuclear cells. This clonotype was obtained from a person between 18 and 70 years old in good health. The gene calls are TRBV4-1 and TRBJ1-5, with D tentatively TRBD1 (6 bases). The DNA read from the CDR3 is TGCGCCAGCTGGGGGGGGGCCCAAAATCAGCCC. Translated, it gives CASWGGAQNQP. The full CDR3 reads CASWGGAQNQPQHF.